The text below deals with one TCR beta chain. This specimen belongs to a study of T cell changes during pregnancy in multiple sclerosis. Method: immunoSEQ multiplex PCR; TCRdb's copy keeps in-frame clones and lacks some. The table records some 21,000 clones, approximately 90% of them present only once. Germline CDR1 SGHVS, CDR2 FQNEAQ. This CDR3 has 14 residues. Trimming shortened V by 2 bases and J by 4 bases, and 9 bases separated the two germline ends. This receptor was taken from a female donor with multiple sclerosis, enrolled in a pregnancy study. The specimen comprised CD4+ T cells from peripheral blood mononuclear cells, sampled in the third trimester of pregnancy. This rearrangement joins TRBV7-8 to TRBJ2-1; D gene unclear. CDR3 coding DNA: TGTGCCAGCAGCTTAAAGCGCCTTTACAATGAGCAGTTCTTC. Its translation is CASSLKRLYNEQFF.